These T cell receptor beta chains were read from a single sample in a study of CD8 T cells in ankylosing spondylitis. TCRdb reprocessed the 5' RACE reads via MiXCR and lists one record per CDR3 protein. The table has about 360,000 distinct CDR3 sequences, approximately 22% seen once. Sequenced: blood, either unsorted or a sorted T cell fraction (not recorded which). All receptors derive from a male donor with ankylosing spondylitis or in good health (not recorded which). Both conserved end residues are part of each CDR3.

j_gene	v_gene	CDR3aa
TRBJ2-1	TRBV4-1	CASSPWVGLEGGEQFF
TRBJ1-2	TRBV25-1	CASSEYEGRDGYTF
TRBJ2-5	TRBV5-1	CASSPWTEAQETQYF
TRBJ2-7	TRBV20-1	CSARDNSYEQYF
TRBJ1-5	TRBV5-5	CASSLVVAGNQPQHF
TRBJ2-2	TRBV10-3	CATKGGNTGELFF
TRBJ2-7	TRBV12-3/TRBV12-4	CASSPKQGPEQYF
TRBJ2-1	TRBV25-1	CASSEFGTVYNEQFF
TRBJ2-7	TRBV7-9	CASSQSPRQEQYF
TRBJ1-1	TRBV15	CATSREVGYTEAFF
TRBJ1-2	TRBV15	CATSRGGRDYGYTF
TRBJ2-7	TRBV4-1	CATSAQRGLRYEQYF
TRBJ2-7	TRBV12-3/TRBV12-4	CASSFVLAGPTYEQHF